Listed here are 11 T cell receptor beta chains from one sample, sequenced in a study of shared clonotypes between healthy human individuals. Produced via immunoSEQ multiplex PCR; TCRdb's table is partial and in-frame only. The sample has roughly 520,000 clones; 95% to 97% are singletons. The source material was naive CD4+ T cells sorted from blood. The subset here: CD45RA+ positively selected. Source of these receptors: a woman aged 25-40 years in good health.

This clone came up once. V usage is TRBV4-1 and J usage is TRBJ2-7; D is possibly TRBD1 or TRBD2 (6 bases each). Per the germline V gene, CDR1 is MGHRA and CDR2 is YSYEKL. The CDR3 length is 18 residues. V was trimmed by 1 base and J by 7 bases, leaving 26 bases between them. CDR3 amino acids: CASSQGRLPDRGLGEQYF. The CDR3 DNA reads TGCGCCAGCAGCCAAGGACGATTGCCGGATCGGGGGCTGGGAGAGCAGTACTTC.

The chain couples TRBV5-1 to TRBJ2-7; 8 bases map to TRBD2. This CDR3 has 15 amino acids. Looked up from germline, CDR1 is SGHRS and CDR2 is YFSETQ. The V gene end was trimmed by 0 bases and the J gene end by 0 bases; junction bases not matched to a gene: 2. CDR3 DNA: TGCGCCAGCAGCTTGGTCAGCGGGAGCTCCTACGAGCAGTACTTC. Encoded protein: CASSLVSGSSYEQYF. The complete variable domain, with remaining parts taken from reference TRBV5-1 and TRBJ2-7, reads KAGVTQTPRYLIKTRGQQVTLSCSPISGHRSVSWYQQTPGQGLQFLFEYFSETQRNKGNFPGRFSGRQFSNSRSEMNVSTLELGDSALYLCASSLVSGSSYEQYFGPGTRLTVT.

The CDR3: CASRARRTSTDTQYF. The CDR3 DNA sequence: TGTGCCAGCAGAGCCCGGCGCACTAGCACAGATACGCAGTATTTT. The V and J genes are TRBV2 and TRBJ2-3, with no clear D. V lost 6 bases to trimming and J lost 0 bases, with 13 bases between them. Looked up from germline, CDR1 is SNHLY and CDR2 is FYNNEI. This CDR3 has 15 amino acids.

The chain employs TRBV7-9 and TRBJ1-3; D is possibly TRBD1 (5 bases). CDR3 length equals 17 residues. V was clipped by 5 bases and J by 1 base, with 18 bases between them. Germline loops: CDR1 SEHNR, CDR2 FQNEAQ (reference sequence). The CDR3, as DNA: TGTGCCAGCAGCCCAAGTACAGGACGCGGGTCTGGAAACACCATATATTTT. This translates into CASSPSTGRGSGNTIYF.

V gene TRBV11-2 combines with J gene TRBJ2-3; D might be TRBD1 (6 bases). The CDR3 loop spans 16 amino acids. Germline V CDR1 and CDR2: SGHAT, FQNNGV. The V and J ends lost 6 bases and 2 bases respectively, with 18 bases between them. The CDR3 DNA sequence: TGTGCCAGCAGTTATATCATAACAGGGTTCACAGATACGCAGTATTTT. The encoded protein is CASSYIITGFTDTQYF.

This clone occurred once. The chain joins TRBV20-1 to TRBJ2-7, with unresolved D. From germline, CDR1 is DFQATT and CDR2 SNEGSKA (reference sequence). V lost 3 bases, J lost 6 bases, and 9 bases lay in between. The length of the CDR3 is 11 residues. CDR3 coding DNA: TGCAGTGCTAGCCCCGCCCCCGAGCAGTACTTC. It yields the protein CSASPAPEQYF.

The rearrangement uses TRBV29-1 and TRBJ2-5; 7 nucleotides agree with TRBD2. The J call may not be correct, given that the DNA end is closer to TRBJ2-7. The CDR3 spans 13 residues. The germline gives CDR1 SQVTM, CDR2 ANQGSEA. The CDR3 loop reads CSVISTSTSEQYF. CDR3 sequence (DNA): TGCAGCGTTATATCGACTAGCACCAGCGAGCAGTACTTC.

J is TRBJ2-7 and V is TRBV6-5; TRBD2 aligns across 9 bases. CDR1 and CDR2 (germline): MNHEY, SVGAGI. This CDR3 is 15 amino acids long. The trim removed 7 bases at V and 3 bases at J, leaving 10 bases unmatched. The CDR3 spells CASTPGREGIYEQYF. The CDR3 DNA follows: TGTGCCAGCACCCCCGGGCGGGAGGGGATCTACGAGCAGTACTTC.

This chain connects TRBV5-4 to TRBJ2-5; D not certain. The V gene's germline CDR1 is SGHNT and CDR2 YYREEE (reference sequence). The V gene lost 8 bases and the J gene lost 4 bases, with 18 bases spanning the gap. The CDR3 has 14 residues. The CDR3 loop is CARTDPPDRETQYF. CDR3 in DNA: TGTGCCAGGACGGACCCTCCGGATCGAGAGACCCAGTACTTC.

In DNA, the CDR3 is TGTGCCAGCAGTTTATTCTGGGACGGAGACACTGAAGCTTTCTTT. Translating it yields CASSLFWDGDTEAFF. This rearrangement joins TRBV28 to TRBJ1-1, with D perhaps matching TRBD1 (5 bases). Germline-derived CDR1 and CDR2 are MDHEN and SYDVKM. Trimming removed 1 base at V and 3 bases at J, with 12 bases between. This CDR3 is 15 amino acids long. Together with reference TRBV28 and TRBJ1-1, the CDR3 gives the full variable domain: DVKVTQSSRYLVKRTGEKVFLECVQDMDHENMFWYRQDPGLGLRLIYFSYDVKMKEKGDIPEGYSVSREKKERFSLILESASTNQTSMYLCASSLFWDGDTEAFFGQGTRLTVV.

Note on this clone: One end of the junction fails to match germline, which may point to a read error. V gene TRBV28 combines with J gene TRBJ2-1; 7 bases are shared with TRBD2. Looked up from germline, CDR1 is MDHEN and CDR2 is SYDVKM. The CDR3 is 13 amino acids. CDR3 region: CASSLRDYSWCVF. The DNA of the CDR3 is TGTGCCAGCAGTCTCCGGGACTATTCTTGGTGTGTCTTC.